Described below is a single T cell receptor beta chain sequence and its context. A multiplex PCR was run with 60 Vbeta primers and 13 Jbeta primers. The assay was immunoSEQ multiplex PCR, and TCRdb's table has in-frame clones only and misses some. The repertoire holds over 150,000 clones, with around 85% as singletons. The V gene lost 1 base and the J gene lost 4 bases, with 8 bases spanning the gap. CDR1 is MNHEY, CDR2 SVGAGI, per germline. This CDR3 has 13 amino acids. This entry is derived from a study of cytomegalovirus exposure and HLA in healthy donors. Sequencing was done on a sample of PBMCs. This chain uses TRBV6-5 with TRBJ2-7; D is perhaps TRBD2 (5 bases). The source of this sequence is a middle-aged man in good health and CMV-seronegative. CDR3 DNA: TGTGCCAGCAGTTACTTGGGCGGGTACGAGCAGTACTTC. This codes for CASSYLGGYEQYF.